These 2 T cell receptor beta chains originate from one sample sequenced in a study of post-analysis software for immune sequencing data. What these receptors recognize is not known. Study-wide results and caveats: Among about 5 TRBV segments more frequent in patients than controls were TRBV5-6, TRBV5-1 and TRBV20-1.

Built from TCR beta cDNA, the libraries had unique molecular identifiers in them. MiXCR was run by TCRdb on the PCR reads, yielding one entry per CDR3 protein. The sample lists about 260,000 distinct CDR3 sequences; 36% were seen once. The specimen was blood. These receptors were collected from a girl aged 5-17 years with multiple sclerosis.

This clonotype was found many times. The chain carries TRBV6-5 and TRBJ2-5; 9 bases agree with TRBD2. The junction had 16 bases not matched to a gene; V was cut back by 6 bases and J by 5 bases. This CDR3 spans 17 amino acids. Germline CDR1 is MNHEY and CDR2 is SVGAGI. The CDR3 DNA is TGTGCCAGCAGCTACCGACGGGGCGGGGGGGCGCGTGAGACCCAGTACTTC. Its translation is CASSYRRGGGARETQYF.

The chain links TRBV28 to TRBJ2-5, with 12 bases lining up with TRBD2. Germline V gene lookup returns CDR1 MDHEN and CDR2 SYDVKM. The V segment lost 5 bases and the J segment 11 bases; nucleotides outside the gene matches: 12. CDR3 length: 15 amino acids. The CDR3 DNA is TGTGCCAGCAGTCAGACTAGCGGGAGACCTACGGAGCAGTACTTC. It encodes CASSQTSGRPTEQYF. Supplemented by reference TRBV28 and TRBJ2-5, the full variable domain reads DVKVTQSSRYLVKRTGEKVFLECVQDMDHENMFWYRQDPGLGLRLIYFSYDVKMKEKGDIPEGYSVSREKKERFSLILESASTNQTSMYLCASSQTSGRPTEQYFGPGTRLLVL.